This TCR beta chain was obtained from a study of T cell changes during pregnancy in multiple sclerosis. Assay: immunoSEQ multiplex PCR; the TCRdb copy retains only in-frame clones and omits some. The data contain tens of thousands of clones, about nine tenths of them singletons. CDR1 SGHTA and CDR2 FQGNSA come from the germline V gene. The CDR3 is 15 amino acids. After removal of 6 bases from V and 1 base from J, the junction contained 5 bases not matched to a gene. The receptor comes from a female donor with multiple sclerosis, enrolled in a pregnancy study. The rearrangement links TRBV7-2 to TRBJ1-4; 7 nucleotides agree with TRBD1. The sequenced sample was CD4+ T cells from peripheral blood mononuclear cells, obtained in the third trimester of pregnancy. CDR3 sequence (DNA): TGTGCCAGCAGTTTGGCAGGGGGAACTAATGAAAAACTGTTTTTT. It translates to CASSLAGGTNEKLFF.